The 7 T cell receptor beta chains below were found in one sample sequenced in a study of molecular identifiers for immune sequencing clone quantification. Each CDR3 protein gets one entry after TCRdb re-called the PCR reads with MiXCR. The sample shows approximately 59,000 distinct CDR3 sequences, approximately 17% of them seen only once. Material for sequencing was naive CD8+ T cells from blood, with Jurkat cell RNA spiked in. Subset meaning: FACS-sorted CD8+CD4-CCR7+CD45RA+ naive T cells. The receptors were sampled from a human donor in good health. Some libraries in this study had Jurkat cell RNA spiked in.

This clonotype came up many times. This chain connects TRBV6-5 to TRBJ2-7, with 15 bases aligning to TRBD2. Trimming took 5 bases from V and 3 from J; bases not matched to a gene: 14. Germline V gene data show CDR1 as MNHEY and CDR2 as SVGAGI. The CDR3 spans 19 residues. CDR3 sequence (DNA): TGTGCCAGCAGTAAATCAGCCGGGACTAGCGGGAGGAATGGCTACGAGCAGTACTTC. Residues: CASSKSAGTSGRNGYEQYF.

This clonotype was seen repeatedly, ten times or more. The chain is built from TRBV6-5 and TRBJ1-2; possible D gene TRBD1, 6 bases. CDR1 is MNHEY, CDR2 SVGAGI, per germline. The ends were cut back, 6 bases at V and 3 bases at J, with 20 bases in the middle. The length of the CDR3 is 16 residues. This chain's CDR3 is CASSPYYRVRDYGYTF. The DNA of the CDR3 is TGTGCCAGCAGCCCCTACTACAGGGTCCGTGACTATGGCTACACCTTC.

The V and J genes are TRBV27 and TRBJ2-1, with TRBD2 identical over 8 bases. V gave up 6 bases and J gave up 1 base; unmatched junction bases: 5. CDR3 length: 15 amino acids. Looked up from germline, CDR1 is MNHEY and CDR2 is SMNVEV (reference sequence). The CDR3: CASRPRLASYNEQFF. In nucleotides, the CDR3 is TGTGCCAGCAGACCTCGACTAGCGTCCTACAATGAGCAGTTCTTC.

This clonotype was seen only a few times. The CDR3 DNA is TGTGCCAGCTGGGGGGCTGGGGCCAACGTCCTGACTTTC. Protein product: CASWGAGANVLTF. The gene calls are TRBV27 and TRBJ2-6; tentative D call: TRBD2 (6 bases). Per the germline V gene, CDR1 is MNHEY and CDR2 is SMNVEV (reference sequence). V dropped 8 bases and J dropped 2 bases, with 7 bases sitting between them. This CDR3 is 13 amino acids long.

The rearrangement joins TRBV20-1 to TRBJ2-7; perhaps TRBD1 as D (5 bases). CDR1 DFQATT and CDR2 SNEGSKA come from the germline V gene (reference sequence). The CDR3 is 15 amino acids. V was shortened by 0 bases and J by 3 bases, with 15 bases between the two germline ends. The CDR3 is CSAREGVGLRYEQYF. The CDR3 DNA reads as TGCAGTGCTAGAGAAGGGGTTGGATTACGCTACGAGCAGTACTTC.

The rearrangement joins TRBV7-9 to TRBJ2-7; D is possibly TRBD2 (5 bases). Germline V gene sequence: CDR1 SEHNR, CDR2 FQNEAQ (reference sequence). This CDR3 has 16 amino acids. V dropped 4 bases and J dropped 5 bases, with 21 bases sitting between them. CDR3 region: CASSSPRTPGDDEQYF. The CDR3 DNA is TGTGCCAGCAGCTCACCTCGGACTCCTGGGGATGACGAGCAGTACTTC.

The genes are TRBV14 and TRBJ2-5, with no clear D. The CDR3 extends over 9 amino acids. V was clipped by 10 bases and J by 0 bases, with 0 bases between them. Germline lookup yields CDR1 SGHDN and CDR2 FVKESK. CDR3 region: CANQETQYF. CDR3 in DNA: TGTGCCAACCAAGAGACCCAGTACTTC.